This T cell receptor beta chain comes out of a study of response to subunit inactivated influenza vaccine. This clonotype was recorded a few times. TCRdb re-called the RT-PCR reads with MiXCR, one entry per CDR3 protein. The sample consists of under 500,000 distinct CDR3 sequences, around 9.9% of them appearing once. CDR3 length: 15 residues. The germline gives CDR1 KGHSH, CDR2 LQKENI. Trimming took off 0 bases at V and 7 bases at J, with 13 bases between the two ends. The input for sequencing was PBMCs from blood, taken 40 to 50 days after vaccination. This sequence was found in a man aged 45-60 years who received an inactivated influenza vaccine. The V call is TRBV18, the J call TRBJ2-1, with D tentatively TRBD1 (5 bases). CDR3: CASSPPFTGWNEQFF. The CDR3 DNA reads TGTGCCAGCTCACCACCTTTCACAGGTTGGAATGAGCAGTTCTTC. The variable domain in full, with the rest retrieved from reference TRBV18 and TRBJ2-1, is NAGVMQNPRHLVRRRGQEARLRCSPMKGHSHVYWYRQLPEEGLKFMVYLQKENIIDESGMPKERFSAEFPKEGPSILRIQQVVRGDSAAYFCASSPPFTGWNEQFFGPGTRLTVL.